A single sample gave rise to the 21 T cell receptor beta chains below, sequenced in a study of T cells in localized non-small cell lung cancer (dated by TCRdb to the early 2020s). Library preparation was by the immunoSEQ multiplex PCR assay. Here the immuneACCESS table is served through TCRdb, limited to in-frame sequences with V and J called. Missing clones are a known gap in these copies; in checked studies unresolved V genes cover under half, and the rest lacks a known reason. This sample holds about 1,500 clones; approximately 25% were observed only once. The top ten constitute 12% of the sample. Sequencing was performed on lung tumor tissue, taken before any cancer treatment. The receptors derive from a male donor aged 60 or over with stage II lung adenocarcinoma.

The chain has TRBV11-3 and TRBJ2-1; TRBD2 matches 7 bases. The CDR3 has 15 amino acids. Germline CDR1 SGHNT, CDR2 YENEEA. J lost 0 bases, V lost 5 bases, and 4 bases had no gene match. The DNA for the CDR3 is TGTGCCAGCAGCCGGGACTACCGCTCCTACAATGAGCAGTTCTTC. It specifies CASSRDYRSYNEQFF. The entire variable domain, with the rest obtained from reference TRBV11-3 and TRBJ2-1, is as follows: EAGVVQSPRYKIIEKKQPVAFWCNPISGHNTLYWYLQNLGQGPELLIRYENEEAVDDSQLPKDRFSAERLKGVDSTLKIQPAELGDSAVYLCASSRDYRSYNEQFFGPGTRLTVL.

This clone appeared a few times. This chain links TRBV6-8 with TRBJ1-4; D not certain. CDR3 length: 14 amino acids. Trimming stripped 6 bases from V and 0 bases from J, with 8 bases between. Germline V gene lookup returns CDR1 MNHGY and CDR2 SAAAGT. The CDR3 sequence is CASSQVATNEKLFF. The CDR3 nucleotides read TGTGCCAGCAGCCAAGTAGCAACTAATGAAAAACTGTTTTTT.

In this sample, this clone is large (0.1 to 1%). The chain has TRBV14 and TRBJ2-2, with TRBD2 identical over 10 bases. The J segment lost 7 bases and the V segment lost 6 bases, leaving 11 bases of the junction unmatched. The germline V gene has CDR1 SGHDN and CDR2 FVKESK. CDR3 length: 16 amino acids. Here the CDR3 DNA reads TGTGCCAGCAGGAGTTGGGCTAGCGGGAGTGACGGGGAGCTGTTTTTT. Protein sequence: CASRSWASGSDGELFF. Complete variable domain (other parts from reference TRBV14 and TRBJ2-2): EAGVTQFPSHSVIEKGQTVTLRCDPISGHDNLYWYRRVMGKEIKFLLHFVKESKQDESGMPNNRFLAERTGGTYSTLKVQPAELEDSGVYFCASRSWASGSDGELFFGEGSRLTVL.

This rearrangement joins TRBV9 to TRBJ2-4, with 9 bases fitting TRBD1. CDR3 size: 16 residues. The junction had 12 bases not matched to a gene; V was cut back by 3 bases and J by 8 bases. The germline CDR1 and CDR2 sequences are SGDLS and YYNGEE. This chain's CDR3 is CASSERTGALVDIQYF. As DNA, the CDR3 is TGTGCCAGCAGCGAACGGACAGGGGCCCTGGTGGACATTCAGTACTTC.

The chain has TRBV14 and TRBJ2-7, with TRBD2 identical over 8 bases. The CDR3 is 15 amino acids. After removal of 4 bases from V and 8 bases from J, the junction contained 13 bases not matched to a gene. In germline, CDR1 is SGHDN, CDR2 FVKESK. CDR3 bases: TGTGCCAGCAGCCCCTCCCGGGGGGGAAGGAGTAAGCAGTACTTC. Translating gives CASSPSRGGRSKQYF.

The chain couples TRBV19 to TRBJ2-1, with 9 bases fitting TRBD2. The germline V gene encodes CDR1 LNHDA and CDR2 SQIVND (reference sequence). J gave up 0 bases and V 5 bases, and 11 bases lay outside the gene matches. The CDR3 extends over 18 amino acids. CDR3 protein: CASSPLIGSGSSYNEQFF. CDR3 in DNA: TGTGCCAGTAGTCCCCTAATCGGTAGCGGGAGCTCCTACAATGAGCAGTTCTTC.

Only a few counts were recorded for this clone. The genes are TRBV29-1 and TRBJ2-5, with 9 bases fitting TRBD1. Germline CDR1 and CDR2: SQVTM and ANQGSEA. CDR3 length: 17 residues. J gave up 1 base and V 1 base, and 10 bases lay outside the gene matches. The DNA of the CDR3 is TGCAGCGTTGAAGGGACAGGGGCGCTTGGGCTCCAAGAGACCCAGTACTTC. It codes for CSVEGTGALGLQETQYF.

The V gene is TRBV29-1, the J gene TRBJ2-3, with no clear D. The CDR3 has 13 amino acids. V lost 6 bases and J 2 bases, leaving 12 bases between the germline ends. Germline V gene lookup returns CDR1 SQVTM and CDR2 ANQGSEA. The CDR3 here is CSVRTSYTDTQYF. The CDR3 nucleotides are TGCAGCGTACGCACCTCTTACACAGATACGCAGTATTTT.

This chain uses TRBV15 with TRBJ2-2, with 7 positions matching TRBD2. The CDR3 totals 17 residues. Germline V gives CDR1 LNHNV, CDR2 YYDKDF (reference sequence). With V trimmed by 5 bases and J by 6 bases, 15 bases remained unmatched. CDR3 loop: CATSPKTSVLFSGELFF. The DNA of the CDR3 is TGTGCCACCAGCCCTAAAACTAGCGTTTTATTTTCCGGGGAGCTGTTTTTT.

This chain uses TRBV5-1 with TRBJ2-5, with D tentatively TRBD2 (6 bases). The CDR3 is made up of 15 amino acids. Germline values: CDR1 SGHRS, CDR2 YFSETQ. V was shortened by 0 bases and J by 5 bases, with 14 bases between the two germline ends. Here the CDR3 reads CASSLEVGSPETQYF. The CDR3 nucleotides read TGCGCCAGCAGCTTGGAGGTCGGGAGTCCCGAGACCCAGTACTTC.

This clone is termed medium-sized (0.01 to 0.1%). This rearrangement joins TRBV9 to TRBJ2-1; 9 positions match TRBD2. The V gene end was trimmed by 0 bases and the J gene end by 4 bases; junction bases not matched to a gene: 2. This CDR3 is built from 15 residues. Germline CDR1 is SGDLS and CDR2 is YYNGEE. CDR3 DNA: TGTGCCAGCAGCGTAGGAGCGGGGGGTTACAATGAGCAGTTCTTC. Translating gives CASSVGAGGYNEQFF.

The chain uses TRBV18 and TRBJ2-1; perhaps TRBD1 as D (5 bases). With 3 bases removed from V and 5 bases from J, the gap between germline ends came to 11 bases. The length of the CDR3 is 14 residues. The germline V gene encodes CDR1 KGHSH and CDR2 LQKENI. CDR3 residues: CASSPQTDNNEQFF. CDR3 nucleotides: TGTGCCAGCTCACCCCAGACAGATAACAATGAGCAGTTCTTC.

This clone was seen only a few times. V and J are TRBV18 and TRBJ2-7; D possibly matches TRBD1 or TRBD2 (5 bases each). Germline assignment: CDR1 KGHSH and CDR2 LQKENI. Between the trimmed V and J ends, which lost 4 bases and 1 base, there was a span of 8 bases. The CDR3 has 13 amino acids. CDR3 residues: CASSRGGSYEQYF. CDR3 sequence (DNA): TGTGCCAGCTCACGGGGCGGGTCCTACGAGCAGTACTTC.

The sample holds a few counts of this clone. The rearrangement links TRBV5-1 to TRBJ1-2; the D gene is possibly TRBD1 (5 bases). This CDR3 is built from 14 residues. CDR1 and CDR2 (germline): SGHRS, YFSETQ. V lost 2 bases to trimming and J lost 4 bases, with 12 bases between them. CDR3 bases: TGCGCCAGCAGCTTCGATGGGGCCAGCTATGGCTACACCTTC. Its translation: CASSFDGASYGYTF.

V usage is TRBV10-2 and J usage is TRBJ2-3, with D perhaps matching TRBD1 (6 bases). V was pared by 4 bases and J by 6 bases, with 14 bases between. The germline gives CDR1 WSHSY, CDR2 SAAADI. The CDR3 contains 14 residues. The CDR3 nucleotides read TGCGCCAGCAGTGGGCGGCAGGGGACCGATACGCAGTATTTT. Translation: CASSGRQGTDTQYF.

This clone showed up just a few times. The rearrangement links TRBV7-8 to TRBJ1-1; D perhaps matches TRBD1 (5 bases). V was clipped by 5 bases and J by 4 bases, with 11 bases between them. The CDR3 extends over 13 amino acids. In germline, CDR1 is SGHVS, CDR2 FQNEAQ. The DNA for the CDR3 is TGTGCCAGCAGCCTCCAGGGTGGCACTGAAGCTTTCTTT. Translated, it gives CASSLQGGTEAFF.

The chain couples TRBV10-2 to TRBJ1-2; D uncertain. Trimming took 8 bases from V and 0 from J, leaving 16 bases between them. This CDR3 comprises 15 residues. The V gene's germline CDR1 is WSHSY and CDR2 SAAADI. The CDR3 nucleotides read TGCGCCAGCCGAGAAGCGCACCAAGCTAACTATGGCTACACCTTC. Its protein is CASREAHQANYGYTF.

This clone is categorized as medium-sized. The rearrangement joins TRBV6-8 to TRBJ2-7; D is unresolved. Trimming removed 5 bases from V and 2 bases from J, with 16 bases in between. This CDR3 has 15 residues. The germline V gene has CDR1 MNHGY and CDR2 SAAAGT. The CDR3 DNA reads TGTGCCAGCAGTGTGGACGTCAGTAGAGCCTACGAGCAGTACTTC. Translating it yields CASSVDVSRAYEQYF.

V usage is TRBV19 and J usage is TRBJ1-4; 8 bases align to TRBD1. The CDR3 sequence is 14 residues long. V was pared by 5 bases and J by 7 bases, with 6 bases of the junction left unmatched. Germline loops: CDR1 LNHDA, CDR2 SQIVND (reference sequence). Here the CDR3 reads CASSARQGSEKLFF. The CDR3 DNA reads TGTGCCAGTAGTGCCCGACAGGGGAGTGAAAAACTGTTTTTT.

This clone was seen only a few times. The chain links TRBV6-8 to TRBJ2-7, with 9 positions matching TRBD1. The germline gives CDR1 MNHGY, CDR2 SAAAGT. After removal of 4 bases from V and 4 bases from J, the junction contained 8 bases not matched to a gene. CDR3 length: 15 residues. Here the CDR3 reads CASSSPDRGRYEQYF. CDR3 sequence (DNA): TGTGCCAGCAGTTCGCCAGACAGGGGGAGATACGAGCAGTACTTC.

The chain joins TRBV12-5 to TRBJ2-2, with TRBD1 matching 8 bases. There are 15 residues in the CDR3. The J segment lost 2 bases and the V segment lost 5 bases, leaving 4 bases of the junction unmatched. Germline loops: CDR1 LGHNT, CDR2 FRNRAP. Here the CDR3 reads CASGLGQGNTGELFF. The CDR3 DNA reads as TGTGCTAGTGGTCTTGGACAGGGTAACACCGGGGAGCTGTTTTTT.